The clone carrying this T cell receptor beta chain was seen just once. Its antigen is not known. This entry comes from a study of siplizumab effects on memory and regulatory T cells. Study-wide points: Siplizumab significantly reduced alloreactive sequences traceable to unstimulated CD4+ memory cells. It was not possible to assign a naive or memory phenotype to roughly 80-95% of proliferating CD4+ or CD8+ clones.

V gave up 3 bases and J gave up 0 bases, with 5 bases separating them. The CDR3 is made up of 13 amino acids. From germline, CDR1 is SEHNR and CDR2 FQNEAQ (reference sequence). Produced via immunoSEQ multiplex PCR; TCRdb's table is partial and in-frame only. The table records just over 60,000 clones, 79% of them present only once. Sample: memory CD4+ T cells sorted from blood. V gene TRBV7-9 combines with J gene TRBJ1-1; D call uncertain. The receptor was derived from a human donor in good health. The CDR3 nucleotides are TGTGCCAGCAGCTTCGCCTTGAACACTGAAGCTTTCTTT. Translation gives CASSFALNTEAFF.